This T cell receptor beta chain stems from a study of graft-versus-host responses after intestinal transplantation. Overall study: All of the recipients had induction that used anti-thymocyte globulin, then tacrolimus and steroids for approximately 3 years.

Study-wide results and caveats: Researchers found GvH clones in recipient marrow, and some showed up first in ileum or blood. Early post-transplant declines in HvG were associated with peak levels of circulating GvH clones.

The repertoire was sequenced with immunoSEQ multiplex PCR; TCRdb's copy has only in-frame clones and lacks some. The table has over 85,000 clones, approximately 95% seen once; the top ten hold roughly 0.49%. This clone was detected only once. Its specificity is not known. The V and J ends lost 3 bases and 5 bases respectively, with 14 bases between them. The CDR3 is made up of 14 amino acids. The germline CDR1 and CDR2 sequences are SGHRS and YFSETQ. Sequencing was performed on unstimulated CD8+ T cells sorted from spleen or lymph node cells, taken before intestinal transplant. The receptor's source is a human donor who received an intestinal transplant. The V gene is TRBV5-1, the J gene TRBJ1-1, with D perhaps TRBD1 (5 bases). The CDR3 DNA reads as TGCGCCAGCAGCTCGCCAGTGGGGCGTACTGAAGCTTTCTTT. Translation gives CASSSPVGRTEAFF.